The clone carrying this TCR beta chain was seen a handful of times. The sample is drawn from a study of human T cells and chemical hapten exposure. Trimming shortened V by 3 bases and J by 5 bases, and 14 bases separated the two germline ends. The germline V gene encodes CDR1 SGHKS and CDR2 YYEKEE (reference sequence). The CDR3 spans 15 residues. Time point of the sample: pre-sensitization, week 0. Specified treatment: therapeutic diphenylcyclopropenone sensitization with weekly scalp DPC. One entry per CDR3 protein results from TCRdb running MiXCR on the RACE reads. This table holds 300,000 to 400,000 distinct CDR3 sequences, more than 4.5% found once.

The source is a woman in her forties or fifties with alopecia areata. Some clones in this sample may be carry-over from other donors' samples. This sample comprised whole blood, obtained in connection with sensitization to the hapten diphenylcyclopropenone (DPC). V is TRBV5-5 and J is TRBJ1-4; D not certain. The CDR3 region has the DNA TGTGCCAGCAGCTCCCGTGAGGGTGTGAATGAAAAACTGTTTTTT. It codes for CASSSREGVNEKLFF. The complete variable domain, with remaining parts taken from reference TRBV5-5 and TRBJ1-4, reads DAGVTQSPTHLIKTRGQQVTLRCSPISGHKSVSWYQQVLGQGPQFIFQYYEKEERGRGNFPDRFSARQFPNYSSELNVNALLLGDSALYLCASSSREGVNEKLFFGSGTQLSVL.